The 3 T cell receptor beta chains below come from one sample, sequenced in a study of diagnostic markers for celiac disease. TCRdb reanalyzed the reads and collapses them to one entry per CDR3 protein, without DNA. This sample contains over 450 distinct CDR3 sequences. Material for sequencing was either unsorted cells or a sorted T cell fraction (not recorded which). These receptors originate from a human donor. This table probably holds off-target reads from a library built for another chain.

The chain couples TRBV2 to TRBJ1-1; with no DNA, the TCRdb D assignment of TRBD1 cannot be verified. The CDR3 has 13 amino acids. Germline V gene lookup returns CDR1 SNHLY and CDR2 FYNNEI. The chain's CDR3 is CASTGLENTEAFF.

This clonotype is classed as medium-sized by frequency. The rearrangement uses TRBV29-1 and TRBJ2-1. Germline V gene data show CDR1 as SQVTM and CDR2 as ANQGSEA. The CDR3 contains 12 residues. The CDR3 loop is CSVVPVGNEQFF.

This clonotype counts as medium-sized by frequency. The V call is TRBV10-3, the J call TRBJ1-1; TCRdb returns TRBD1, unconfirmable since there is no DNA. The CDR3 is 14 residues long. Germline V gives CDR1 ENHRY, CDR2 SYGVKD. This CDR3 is CAISESGQNTEAFF.